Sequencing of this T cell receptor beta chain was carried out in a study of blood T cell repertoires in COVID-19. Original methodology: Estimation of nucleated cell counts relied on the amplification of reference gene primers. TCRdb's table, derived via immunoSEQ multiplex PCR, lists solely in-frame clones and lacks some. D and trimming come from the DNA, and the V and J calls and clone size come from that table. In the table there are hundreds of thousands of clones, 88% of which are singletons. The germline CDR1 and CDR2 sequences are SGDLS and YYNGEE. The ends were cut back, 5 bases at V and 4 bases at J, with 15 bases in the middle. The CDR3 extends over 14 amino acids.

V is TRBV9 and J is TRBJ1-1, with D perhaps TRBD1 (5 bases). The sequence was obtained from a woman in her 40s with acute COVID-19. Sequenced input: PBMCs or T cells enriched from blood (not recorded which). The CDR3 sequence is CASSPLGVVTEAFF. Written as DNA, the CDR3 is TGTGCCAGCAGTCCCTTAGGGGTTGTCACTGAAGCTTTCTTT.